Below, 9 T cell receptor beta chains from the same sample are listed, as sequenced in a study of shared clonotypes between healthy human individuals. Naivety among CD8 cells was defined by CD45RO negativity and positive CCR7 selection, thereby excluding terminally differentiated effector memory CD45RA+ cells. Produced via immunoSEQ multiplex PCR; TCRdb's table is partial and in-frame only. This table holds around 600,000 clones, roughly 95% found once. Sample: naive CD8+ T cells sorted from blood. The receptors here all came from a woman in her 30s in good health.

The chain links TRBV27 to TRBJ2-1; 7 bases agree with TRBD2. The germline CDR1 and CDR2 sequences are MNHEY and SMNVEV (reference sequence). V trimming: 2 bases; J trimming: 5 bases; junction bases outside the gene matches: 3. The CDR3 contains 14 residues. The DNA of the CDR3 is TGTGCCAGCAGTTTAAAAGCGGGAAACAATGAGCAGTTCTTC. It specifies CASSLKAGNNEQFF.

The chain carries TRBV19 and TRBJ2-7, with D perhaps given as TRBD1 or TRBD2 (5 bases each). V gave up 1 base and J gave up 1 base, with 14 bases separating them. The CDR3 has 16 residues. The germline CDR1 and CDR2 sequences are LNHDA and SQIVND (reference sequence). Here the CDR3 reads CASSIGGPRGSYEQYF. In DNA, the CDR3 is TGTGCCAGTAGTATAGGGGGCCCTCGGGGTTCCTACGAGCAGTACTTC.

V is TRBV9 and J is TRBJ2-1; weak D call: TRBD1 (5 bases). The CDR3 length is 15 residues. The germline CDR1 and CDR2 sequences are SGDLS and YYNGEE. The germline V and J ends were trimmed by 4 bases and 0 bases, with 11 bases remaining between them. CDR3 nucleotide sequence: TGTGCCAGCAGCCCACAGGTGAGCTCCTACAATGAGCAGTTCTTC. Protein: CASSPQVSSYNEQFF. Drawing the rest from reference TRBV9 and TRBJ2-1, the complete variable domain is DSGVTQTPKHLITATGQRVTLRCSPRSGDLSVYWYQQSLDQGLQFLIQYYNGEERAKGNILERFSAQQFPDLHSELNLSSLELGDSALYFCASSPQVSSYNEQFFGPGTRLTVL.

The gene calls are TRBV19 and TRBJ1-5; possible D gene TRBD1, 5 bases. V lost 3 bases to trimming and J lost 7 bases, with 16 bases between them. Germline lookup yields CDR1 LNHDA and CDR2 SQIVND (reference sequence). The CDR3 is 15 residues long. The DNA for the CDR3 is TGTGCCAGTAGTATTATGGGGGGGACGGAACAGCCCCAGCATTTT. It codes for CASSIMGGTEQPQHF. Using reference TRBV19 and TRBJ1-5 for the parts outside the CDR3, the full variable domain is DGGITQSPKYLFRKEGQNVTLSCEQNLNHDAMYWYRQDPGQGLRLIYYSQIVNDFQKGDIAEGYSVSREKKESFPLTVTSAQKNPTAFYLCASSIMGGTEQPQHFGDGTRLSIL.

CDR3 DNA sequence: TGTGCCAGCAGCACACCGGGACACCCCTACGAGCAGTACTTC. This encodes CASSTPGHPYEQYF. The chain couples TRBV11-2 to TRBJ2-7; D might be TRBD1 (6 bases). V shed 5 bases and J shed 2 bases, with 13 bases lying between them. The CDR3 sequence is 14 residues long. Germline V gene sequence: CDR1 SGHAT, CDR2 FQNNGV.

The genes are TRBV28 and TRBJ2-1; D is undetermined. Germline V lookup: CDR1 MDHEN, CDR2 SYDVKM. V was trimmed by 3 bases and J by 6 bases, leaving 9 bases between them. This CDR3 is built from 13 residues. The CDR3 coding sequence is TGTGCCAGCAGTTTTCGCCCCACCAATGAGCAGTTCTTC. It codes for CASSFRPTNEQFF.

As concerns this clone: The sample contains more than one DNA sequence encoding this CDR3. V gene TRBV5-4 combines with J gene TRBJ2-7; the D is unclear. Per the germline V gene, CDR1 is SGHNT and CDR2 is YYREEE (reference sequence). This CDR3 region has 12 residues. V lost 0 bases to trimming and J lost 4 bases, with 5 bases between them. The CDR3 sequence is CASSLGRYEQYF. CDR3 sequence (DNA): TGTGCCAGCAGCTTGGGCAGGTACGAGCAGTACTTC. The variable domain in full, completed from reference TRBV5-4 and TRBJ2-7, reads ETGVTQSPTHLIKTRGQQVTLRCSSQSGHNTVSWYQQALGQGPQFIFQYYREEENGRGNFPPRFSGLQFPNYSSELNVNALELDDSALYLCASSLGRYEQYFGPGTRLTVT.

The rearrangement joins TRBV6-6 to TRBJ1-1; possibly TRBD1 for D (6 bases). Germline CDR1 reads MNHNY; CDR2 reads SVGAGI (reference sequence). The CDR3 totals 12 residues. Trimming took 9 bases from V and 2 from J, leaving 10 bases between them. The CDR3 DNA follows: TGTGCCAGTAGGGGGGGAAACACTGAAGCTTTCTTT. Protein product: CASRGGNTEAFF.

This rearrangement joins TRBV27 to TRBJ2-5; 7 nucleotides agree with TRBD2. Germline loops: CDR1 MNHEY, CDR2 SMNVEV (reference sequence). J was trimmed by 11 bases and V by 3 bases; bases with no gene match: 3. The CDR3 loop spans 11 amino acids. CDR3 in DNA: TGTGCCAGCAGTTTGGGGACTAAGCAGTACTTC. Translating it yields CASSLGTKQYF.